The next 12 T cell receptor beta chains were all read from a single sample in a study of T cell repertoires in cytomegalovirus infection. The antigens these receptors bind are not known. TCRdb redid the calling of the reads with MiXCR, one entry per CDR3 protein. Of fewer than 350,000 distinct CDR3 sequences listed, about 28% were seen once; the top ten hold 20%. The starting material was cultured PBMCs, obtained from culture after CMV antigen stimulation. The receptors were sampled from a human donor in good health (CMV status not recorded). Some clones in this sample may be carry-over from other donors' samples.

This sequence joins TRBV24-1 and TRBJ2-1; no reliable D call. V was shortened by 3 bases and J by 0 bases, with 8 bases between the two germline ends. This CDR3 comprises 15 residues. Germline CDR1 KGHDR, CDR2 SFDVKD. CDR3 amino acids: CATSDRRTSYNEQFF. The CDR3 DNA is TGTGCCACCAGTGATCGGAGAACCTCCTACAATGAGCAGTTCTTC.

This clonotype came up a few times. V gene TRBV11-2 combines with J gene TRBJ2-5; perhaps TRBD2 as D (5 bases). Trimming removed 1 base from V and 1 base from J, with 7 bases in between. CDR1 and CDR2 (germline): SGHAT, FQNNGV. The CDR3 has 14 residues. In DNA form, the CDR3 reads TGTGCCAGCAGCTTAGGGCGGGTCCAAGAGACCCAGTACTTC. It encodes CASSLGRVQETQYF.

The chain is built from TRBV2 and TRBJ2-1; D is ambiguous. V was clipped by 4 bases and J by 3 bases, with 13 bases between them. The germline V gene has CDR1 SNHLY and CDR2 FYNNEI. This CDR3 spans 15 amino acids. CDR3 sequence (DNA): TGTGCCAGCAGTGTAGGAGTTGGGAACTACAATGAGCAGTTCTTC. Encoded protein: CASSVGVGNYNEQFF.

The CDR3 here is CSASRLAEAYNEQFF. CDR3 nucleotides: TGCAGTGCTAGCAGACTAGCGGAGGCCTACAATGAGCAGTTCTTC. The chain joins TRBV20-1 to TRBJ2-1; 9 nucleotides align to TRBD2. The CDR3 is 15 amino acids. The V and J ends lost 3 bases and 2 bases, in that order; junction bases with no gene match: 5. The germline V gene encodes CDR1 DFQATT and CDR2 SNEGSKA (reference sequence).

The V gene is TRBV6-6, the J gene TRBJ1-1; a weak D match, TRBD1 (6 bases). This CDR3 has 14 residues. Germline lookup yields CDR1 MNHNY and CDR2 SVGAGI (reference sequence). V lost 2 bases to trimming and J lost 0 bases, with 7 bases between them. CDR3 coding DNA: TGTGCCAGCAGTTACAAGGGGGTGAACACTGAAGCTTTCTTT. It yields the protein CASSYKGVNTEAFF.

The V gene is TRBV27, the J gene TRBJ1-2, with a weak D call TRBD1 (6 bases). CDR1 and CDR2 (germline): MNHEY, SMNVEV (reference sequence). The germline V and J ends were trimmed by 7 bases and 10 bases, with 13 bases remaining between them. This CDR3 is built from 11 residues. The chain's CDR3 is CASKSRGVYTF. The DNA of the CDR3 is TGTGCCAGCAAGAGCAGGGGTGTCTACACCTTC.

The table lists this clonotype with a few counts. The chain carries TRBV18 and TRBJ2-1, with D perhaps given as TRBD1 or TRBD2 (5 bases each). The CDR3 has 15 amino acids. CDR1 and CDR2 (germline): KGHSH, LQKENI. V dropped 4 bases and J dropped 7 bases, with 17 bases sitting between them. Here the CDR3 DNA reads TGTGCCAGCTCACTCCAACCCACCGGGACGAATGAGCAGTTCTTC. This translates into CASSLQPTGTNEQFF.

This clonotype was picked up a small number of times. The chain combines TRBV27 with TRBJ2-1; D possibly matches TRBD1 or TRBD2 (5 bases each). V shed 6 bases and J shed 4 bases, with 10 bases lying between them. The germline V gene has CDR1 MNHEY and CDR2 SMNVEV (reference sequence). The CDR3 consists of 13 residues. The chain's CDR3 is CASRRGLYNEQFF. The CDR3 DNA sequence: TGTGCCAGCAGGAGGGGCTTGTACAATGAGCAGTTCTTC.

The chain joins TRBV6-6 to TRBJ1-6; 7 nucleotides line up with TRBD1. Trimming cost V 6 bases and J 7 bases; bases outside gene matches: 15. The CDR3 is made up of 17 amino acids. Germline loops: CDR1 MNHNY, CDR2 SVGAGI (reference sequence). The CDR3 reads CASRKTGWDSRNSPLHF. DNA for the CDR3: TGTGCCAGCAGGAAGACCGGCTGGGACAGCCGAAATTCACCCCTCCACTTT.

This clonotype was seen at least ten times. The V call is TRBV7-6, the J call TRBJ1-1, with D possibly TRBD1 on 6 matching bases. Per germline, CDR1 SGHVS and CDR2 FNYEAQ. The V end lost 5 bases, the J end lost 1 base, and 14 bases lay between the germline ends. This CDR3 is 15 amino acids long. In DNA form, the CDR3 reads TGTGCCAGCAGCCCATTTACACAGGGGAACACTGAAGCTTTCTTT. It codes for CASSPFTQGNTEAFF. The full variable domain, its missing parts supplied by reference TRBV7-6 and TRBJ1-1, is GAGVSQSPRYKVTKRGQDVALRCDPISGHVSLYWYRQALGQGPEFLTYFNYEAQQDKSGLPNDRFSAERPEGSISTLTIQRTEQRDSAMYRCASSPFTQGNTEAFFGQGTRLTVV.

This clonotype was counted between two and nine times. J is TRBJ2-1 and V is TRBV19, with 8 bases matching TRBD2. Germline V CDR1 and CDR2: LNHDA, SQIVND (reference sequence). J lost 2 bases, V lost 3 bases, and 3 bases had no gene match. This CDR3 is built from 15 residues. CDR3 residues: CASSMRRGAYNEQFF. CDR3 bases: TGTGCCAGTAGTATGCGGCGGGGGGCCTACAATGAGCAGTTCTTC.

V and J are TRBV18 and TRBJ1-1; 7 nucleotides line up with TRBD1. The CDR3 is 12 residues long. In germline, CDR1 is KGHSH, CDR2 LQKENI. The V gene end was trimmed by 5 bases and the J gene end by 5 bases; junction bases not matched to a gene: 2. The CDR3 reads CASSTTGTEAFF. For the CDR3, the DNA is TGTGCCAGCTCAACGACAGGGACTGAAGCTTTCTTT. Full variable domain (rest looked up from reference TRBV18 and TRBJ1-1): NAGVMQNPRHLVRRRGQEARLRCSPMKGHSHVYWYRQLPEEGLKFMVYLQKENIIDESGMPKERFSAEFPKEGPSILRIQQVVRGDSAAYFCASSTTGTEAFFGQGTRLTVV.